This T cell receptor (beta chain) was sequenced during a study of blood T cell repertoires in COVID-19 (dated by TCRdb to 2018 to 2021). With regard to the full study: Collaborator samples came from the United States, Italy and Spain and covered acute and convalescent phases of COVID-19. The prospective study material was composed of cDNA or gDNA derived from T cells, B-cell-depleted T cells, or PBMCs. Subjects who had been exposed to COVID-19, were actively infected with it, or had recovered from it provided the deeply sampled blood TCRbeta repertoires that made up the dataset. The repertoires were made available in a free public database intended to serve as a resource for research on the immune response to SARS-CoV-2. The samples were drawn from the first 160 participants of the ongoing ImmuneRACE study and from some 1,300 subjects provided by 6 global collaborators. A de-identified subject ID, COVID-19 status, age in years and sex were almost always included in the sample metadata. Where HLA class I and class II types were available, the types were taken from metadata supplied by the sample provider, not from assay-based typing.

A remark on this clone: It has no known antigen specificity. It has no much larger one-base neighbor in the sample; base qualities were not kept.

The CDR3, from cysteine to phenylalanine, totals 13 residues. The kept DNA is CDR3 alone, 39 bases in frame from the first base. The germline V gene supplies CDR1 SNHLY and CDR2 FYNNEI. From V the trimming removes 5 bases and from J it removes 4 bases, while the gene matches leave 3 bases of the junction unaccounted for. TCRbeta CDR3 regions were amplified from genomic DNA using the immunoSEQ Assay, a bias-controlled multiplex PCR. Per the original workflow: Within the assay, amplification of reference gene primers was used to estimate how many nucleated cells each sample contained. Sequence reads were collapsed and filtered to measure the absolute abundance of every unique TCRbeta CDR3 rearrangement. Productive Simpson clonality was computed per sample as the square root of Simpson's diversity index over productive rearrangements. Imported from immuneACCESS, the table was reduced by TCRdb to in-frame sequences with V and J called. These copies leave out some clones; in studies compared against another copy, an unresolved V gene accounts for under half, and the cause of the remainder is not known. V and J calls and clone size follow that table, whereas D and trimming were derived from the DNA. In all, the sample holds about 73,000 clones, and 65% to 90% of those were seen once. The top ten constitute approximately 6% of the sample.

What the study reported, not specific to this receptor: Clinical and demographic metadata were provided uncurated, with the amount varying by source and participant.

Whole blood was collected in K2EDTA tubes by collaborating institutions according to the institutions' own protocols. Collaborator samples were shipped for TCRbeta analysis as frozen whole blood, isolated PBMCs, or DNA extracted from either sample type. The sequence was obtained from a woman aged 60-75 years with acute or convalescent COVID-19. Recombination linked TRBV2 to TRBJ2-7; 9 of the junction bases match TRBD1. What was sequenced was peripheral blood. The CDR3 amino acid sequence is: CASSPGTGYEQYF. Read as DNA, the sequence is TGTGCCAGCAGTCCCGGGACAGGGTACGAGCAGTACTTC.